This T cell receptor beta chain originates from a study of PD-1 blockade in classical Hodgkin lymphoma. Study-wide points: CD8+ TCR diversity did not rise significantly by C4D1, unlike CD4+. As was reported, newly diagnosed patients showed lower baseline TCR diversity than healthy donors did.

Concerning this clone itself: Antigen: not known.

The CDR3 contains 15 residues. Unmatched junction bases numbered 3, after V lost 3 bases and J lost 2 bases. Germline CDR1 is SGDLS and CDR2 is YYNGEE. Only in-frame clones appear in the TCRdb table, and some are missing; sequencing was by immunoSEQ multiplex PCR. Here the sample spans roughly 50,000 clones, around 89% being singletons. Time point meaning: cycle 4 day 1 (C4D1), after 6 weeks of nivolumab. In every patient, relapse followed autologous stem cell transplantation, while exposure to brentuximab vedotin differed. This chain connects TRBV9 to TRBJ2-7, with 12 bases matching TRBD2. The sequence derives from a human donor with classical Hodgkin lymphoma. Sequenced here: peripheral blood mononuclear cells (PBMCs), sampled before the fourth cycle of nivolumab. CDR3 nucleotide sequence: TGTGCCAGCAGCGCAGGACTAGCGGGGCCCTACGAGCAGTACTTC. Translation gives CASSAGLAGPYEQYF.